The rows below give T cell receptor beta chains drawn from one sample of a study of immune heterogeneity within non-small cell lung tumors. TCRdb called the multiplex PCR reads again in MiXCR, with one record for every CDR3 protein. The sample contains around 29,000 distinct CDR3 sequences, around 28% of which appear only once. The sequencing input was lung tumor tissue. The receptors here all came from a man in his forties or fifties with non-small cell lung cancer. The CDR3 runs from the conserved cysteine through the conserved F or W. A D gene is named only where the DNA matches it firmly. Where a row states a size, it is once, few, many or the class of an expanded clone; other rows omit it.

>TRBV20-1|few|NA|TRBJ2-3
TGCAGTGCTAGAGGGCGGGGCGGCACAGATACGCAGTATTTT
CSARGRGGTDTQYF
>TRBV6-5|NA|TRBD1|TRBJ1-1
TGTGCCAGCAGTTACGGGACAGCTAACACTGAAGCTTTCTTT
CASSYGTANTEAFF
>TRBV10-3|many|NA|TRBJ2-5
TGTGCCATCAGTGACCCGGGACAAGCCCAAGAGACCCAGTACTTC
CAISDPGQAQETQYF
>TRBV30|medium-sized|NA|TRBJ2-7
TGTGCCTGGAGTTTAGACAGCTACGAGCAGTACTTC
CAWSLDSYEQYF
>TRBV6-2/TRBV6-3|NA|TRBD2|TRBJ2-1
TGTGCCAGCAGTCGATCCGGGACTAGAAAAAATGAGCAGTTCTTC
CASSRSGTRKNEQFF
>TRBV20-1|NA|TRBD1|TRBJ1-5
TGCAGTGATCTACGACAGGGGGGGGATTACAATCAGCCCCAGCATTTT
CSDLRQGGDYNQPQHF
>TRBV10-3|few|TRBD1|TRBJ1-1
TGTGCCATCACAGGGACAGAAGACACTGAAGCTTTCTTT
CAITGTEDTEAFF
>TRBV7-3|NA|TRBD2|TRBJ2-1
TGTGCCAGCAGCTTAATCCTAGCGGGAGCTTCGCAGTTCTTC
CASSLILAGASQFF
>TRBV7-2|many|NA|TRBJ2-7
TGTGCCAGCAGCTCAGGGGCGGGAAGTAGTTGGCACTTC
CASSSGAGSSWHF
>TRBV20-1|NA|NA|TRBJ2-2
TGCAGTGCTAGAACTCCCGCGGGCGGGGTGGGCGGGGAGCTGTTTTTT
CSARTPAGGVGGELFF
>TRBV14|NA|NA|TRBJ1-4
TGTGCCAGCAGCCGCGGGACAAGGGAAAAACTGTTTTTT
CASSRGTREKLFF
>TRBV7-2|NA|NA|TRBJ2-5
TGTGCCAGCAGCCGCAGGGGGGGAAATGGGGAGACCCAGTACTTC
CASSRRGGNGETQYF
>TRBV12-3/TRBV12-4|many|NA|TRBJ1-2
TGTGCCAGCAGTTTATGGAAGAACTATGGCTACACCTTC
CASSLWKNYGYTF
>TRBV14|NA|TRBD1|TRBJ1-1
TGTGCCAGCAGCCCAGGGACAGGCATGAGCACTGAAGCTTTCTTT
CASSPGTGMSTEAFF
>TRBV10-2|once|NA|TRBJ2-5
TGCGCCAGCAGGGGCCAGGGGATAGCGACCCAGTACTTC
CASRGQGIATQYF
>TRBV7-6|NA|NA|TRBJ2-3
TGTGCCAGCAGCTTAGTATCCGGGGTGAATACGCAGTATTTT
CASSLVSGVNTQYF
>TRBV7-9|many|NA|TRBJ2-3
TGTGCCAGCAGCCTCGATGTGGATACGCAGTATTTT
CASSLDVDTQYF
>TRBV30|few|TRBD2|TRBJ2-2
TGTGCCTGCGGGGGGGACCGCTTATACACCGGGGAGCTGTTTTTT
CACGGDRLYTGELFF
>TRBV5-1|NA|TRBD1|TRBJ1-1
TGCGCCAGCAGCTCCGACAGGGTGGGTTCGAACACTGAAGCTTTCTTT
CASSSDRVGSNTEAFF
>TRBV19|many|NA|TRBJ1-3
TGTGCCAGTAGTACGGGGGGCTCAGTTGACACCATATATTTT
CASSTGGSVDTIYF
>TRBV24-1|NA|TRBD1|TRBJ1-4
TGTGCCACCAGTGATGCGGCAGGGGGCGCGTATGAAAAACTGTTTTTT
CATSDAAGGAYEKLFF
>TRBV5-6|few|NA|TRBJ1-5
TGTGCCAGCAGCTTTTGGGGGAGAAGCAATCAGCCCCAGCATTTT
CASSFWGRSNQPQHF
>TRBV5-1|few|NA|TRBJ2-3
TGCGCCAGCAGACCCGGGACCCTCACAGATACGCAGTATTTT
CASRPGTLTDTQYF
>TRBV7-2|few|NA|TRBJ2-7
TGTGCCAGCAGCTTATTGTCTGTCCGGTCCGAGCAGTACTTC
CASSLLSVRSEQYF
>TRBV7-9|medium-sized|TRBD2|TRBJ2-7
TGTGCCAGCAGCTTGTTTGGTAGCGGGATATTCGACGAGCAGTACTTC
CASSLFGSGIFDEQYF
>TRBV20-1|NA|NA|TRBJ2-7
TGCATTGCTAGAGAGTACACAGGGTTCGAGCAGTACTTC
CIAREYTGFEQYF
>TRBV12-3/TRBV12-4|once|NA|TRBJ1-6
TGTGCCAGCTTTGATGACATAGGATCACCCCTCCACTTT
CASFDDIGSPLHF
>TRBV20-1|many|TRBD2|TRBJ2-7
TGCAGTGCTATAGGACTAGCGAACTCCTACGAGCAGTACTTC
CSAIGLANSYEQYF
>TRBV29-1|NA|TRBD2|TRBJ2-2
TGCAGCGTTGGGAGGACTAGCGGGAGGGGGGGGTTCGACACCGGGGAGCTGTTTTTT
CSVGRTSGRGGFDTGELFF
>TRBV11-2|few|NA|TRBJ2-2
TGTGCCAGCAGCTTAGGCTTCGCGGACGGGGAGCTGTTTTTT
CASSLGFADGELFF
>TRBV6-5|NA|NA|TRBJ2-5
NA
CASSYSGVGGGSGTQYF
>TRBV6-1|many|NA|TRBJ2-7
TGTGCCAGCGGGGTTCTTTACGAGCAGTACTTC
CASGVLYEQYF
>TRBV6-1|medium-sized|TRBD1|TRBJ1-6
TGTGCCAGCAGTCCGACCGGGACAGCAAATTCACCCCTCCACTTT
CASSPTGTANSPLHF
>TRBV24-1|many|NA|TRBJ2-1
TGTGCCACCAGGGGGTCTGGATCACCCTACAATGAGCAGTTCTTC
CATRGSGSPYNEQFF
>TRBV30|many|NA|TRBJ1-5
TGTGCCTGGAGTGTACTACAGGGTAGCAATCAGCCCCAGCATTTT
CAWSVLQGSNQPQHF
>TRBV7-2|NA|TRBD2|TRBJ2-1
TGTGCCAGCAGCGCTACTAGCGGGAGATACAATGAGCAGTTCTTC
CASSATSGRYNEQFF
>TRBV5-6|NA|TRBD1|TRBJ1-2
TGTGCCAGCAGCTGGGGCCCAGGGGGCAGGAACTATGGCTACACCTTC
CASSWGPGGRNYGYTF
>TRBV11-3|many|TRBD2|TRBJ2-7
TGTGCCAGCAGCTTGCGGGGGACTAGCGTCTCCTACGAGCAGTACTTC
CASSLRGTSVSYEQYF
>TRBV4-1|NA|TRBD2|TRBJ2-7
TGCGCCAGCAGCCCTGGGACTAGCGGACCCTACGAGCAGTACTTC
CASSPGTSGPYEQYF
>TRBV7-9|few|NA|TRBJ1-1
TGTGCCAGCACTATTGACACTGTCACTGAAGCTTTCTTT
CASTIDTVTEAFF
>TRBV10-3|few|TRBD1|TRBJ1-6
TGTGCCATCAGGGGACAGGTCGATTCACCCCTCCACTTT
CAIRGQVDSPLHF
>TRBV6-1|medium-sized|NA|TRBJ2-1
TGTGCCAGCAGTGGCCCTAGAGAGCAGTTCTTC
CASSGPREQFF
>TRBV5-5|few|TRBD2|TRBJ2-3
TGTGCCAGCAGCTTGGCGGCGGGAGGGGGCGCAGATACGCAGTATTTT
CASSLAAGGGADTQYF
>TRBV5-1|few|NA|TRBJ2-2
TGCGCCAGCAGCTTGAATCAGCGGACCGGGGAGCTGTTTTTT
CASSLNQRTGELFF
>TRBV7-9|NA|NA|TRBJ2-1
TGTGCCAGCAGCTTACAGGGGAATGAGCAGTTCTTC
CASSLQGNEQFF
>TRBV27|few|NA|TRBJ1-1
TGTGCCAGCAGTTCCGCGGGATTCATGAACACTGAAGCTTTCTTT
CASSSAGFMNTEAFF
>TRBV6-4|many|TRBD2|TRBJ2-1
TGTGCCAGCAGTGCCAGGACTAGCGGGAGTATTGAGCAGTTCTTC
CASSARTSGSIEQFF
>TRBV7-3|NA|NA|TRBJ1-6
TGTGCCAGCAGCTACAGGTCTCAGACTTCACCCCTCCACTTC
CASSYRSQTSPLHF
>TRBV19|few|TRBD1|TRBJ1-3
TGTGCCAGTAGTAGGACAGGGACTCGCGGAAACACCATATATTTT
CASSRTGTRGNTIYF
>TRBV6-5|NA|TRBD2|TRBJ2-1
TGTGCCAGCAGTTATCTCGGTGGAACTAGCGGGTATGAGCAGTTCTTC
CASSYLGGTSGYEQFF